The 30 T cell receptor beta chains below were found in one sample sequenced in a study of T cell changes during pregnancy in multiple sclerosis. Here immunoSEQ multiplex PCR was the method, and the copy in TCRdb shows in-frame clones only, minus some. The profile shows 93,000 or so clones, approximately 90% of them singletons. The source was peripheral blood, collected after pregnancy. These receptor sequences come from a female donor with multiple sclerosis, enrolled in a pregnancy study.

V and J are TRBV7-9 and TRBJ1-1, with no clear D. Germline V gene data show CDR1 as SEHNR and CDR2 as FQNEAQ (reference sequence). V was pared by 5 bases and J by 9 bases, with 13 bases between. The CDR3 spans 12 residues. The CDR3 DNA reads TGTGCCAGCAGCCCCGCGGGCAGGAAAGCTTTCTTT. Amino acids: CASSPAGRKAFF.

The gene calls are TRBV5-4 and TRBJ1-1; 12 bases match TRBD1. V was pared by 4 bases and J by 10 bases, with 14 bases of the junction left unmatched. The CDR3 loop spans 16 amino acids. The germline V gene encodes CDR1 SGHNT and CDR2 YYREEE (reference sequence). Here the CDR3 reads CASSGAGTGGGFGAFF. In nucleotides, the CDR3 is TGTGCCAGCAGCGGGGCCGGGACAGGGGGCGGGTTCGGAGCTTTCTTT.

The genes are TRBV5-1 and TRBJ2-7, with D tentatively TRBD2 (6 bases). V shed 4 bases and J shed 0 bases, with 11 bases lying between them. The CDR3 contains 14 residues. Germline V gene lookup returns CDR1 SGHRS and CDR2 YFSETQ. The CDR3 is CASSQDGSSYEQYF. Written as DNA, the CDR3 is TGCGCCAGCAGCCAGGACGGGAGCTCCTACGAGCAGTACTTC.

This clone was seen a handful of times. This chain's CDR3 is CASQGLAGIYEQYF. Here the CDR3 DNA reads TGTGCCAGCCAGGGACTAGCGGGGATCTACGAGCAGTACTTC. V usage is TRBV2 and J usage is TRBJ2-7, with 13 nucleotides matching TRBD2. Germline V gene sequence: CDR1 SNHLY, CDR2 FYNNEI. This CDR3 comprises 14 residues. The trim removed 8 bases at V and 3 bases at J, leaving 4 bases unmatched.

The rearrangement links TRBV2 to TRBJ2-2, with unresolved D. Between the trimmed V and J ends, which lost 2 bases and 4 bases, there was a span of 8 bases. This CDR3 comprises 14 residues. The germline V gene has CDR1 SNHLY and CDR2 FYNNEI. CDR3 nucleotide sequence: TGTGCCAGCAGTGAATCCGGGTTCACCGGGGAGCTGTTTTTT. This codes for CASSESGFTGELFF. The full variable domain, its missing parts supplied by reference TRBV2 and TRBJ2-2, is EPEVTQTPSHQVTQMGQEVILRCVPISNHLYFYWYRQILGQKVEFLVSFYNNEISEKSEIFDDQFSVERPDGSNFTLKIRSTKLEDSAMYFCASSESGFTGELFFGEGSRLTVL.

J is TRBJ1-3 and V is TRBV6-1, with 8 positions matching TRBD1. Per germline, CDR1 MNHNS and CDR2 SASEGT. V shed 7 bases and J 2 bases; nucleotides not matched to a gene: 4. The CDR3 runs 14 residues. CDR3 bases: TGTGCCAGCACTACGACAGGGGCTGGAAACACCATATATTTT. Its translation is CASTTTGAGNTIYF.

The rearrangement links TRBV4-3 to TRBJ2-5, with 12 bases matching TRBD2. Unmatched junction bases numbered 11, after V lost 0 bases and J lost 0 bases. The CDR3 totals 20 residues. Germline loops: CDR1 LGHNA, CDR2 YSLEER. CDR3 sequence (DNA): TGCGCCAGCAGCCAAGATTTCGCACTAGCGGGGGGCTCCTACCAAGAGACCCAGTACTTC. It is translated as CASSQDFALAGGSYQETQYF.

This clone was observed a handful of times. This chain links TRBV19 with TRBJ2-1, with 11 positions matching TRBD2. This CDR3 has 14 amino acids. J lost 5 bases, V lost 7 bases, and 4 bases had no gene match. Germline V CDR1 and CDR2: LNHDA, SQIVND (reference sequence). CDR3 sequence (DNA): TGTGCCAGTATGGGACTAGCGGCTAACAATGAGCAGTTCTTC. Translated: CASMGLAANNEQFF.

This chain connects TRBV9 to TRBJ1-6, with no clear D. CDR3 length equals 14 residues. Trimming stripped 5 bases from V and 8 bases from J, with 14 bases between. Looked up from germline, CDR1 is SGDLS and CDR2 is YYNGEE. The CDR3 bases are TGTGCCAGCAGTGAGCTCAGCGGGTATTCACCCCTCCACTTT. It codes for CASSELSGYSPLHF. The full variable domain, its missing parts supplied by reference TRBV9 and TRBJ1-6, is DSGVTQTPKHLITATGQRVTLRCSPRSGDLSVYWYQQSLDQGLQFLIQYYNGEERAKGNILERFSAQQFPDLHSELNLSSLELGDSALYFCASSELSGYSPLHFGNGTRLTVT.

The J gene is TRBJ2-7, the V gene TRBV7-6; 11 nucleotides match TRBD1. The CDR3 spans 13 residues. The trim removed 5 bases at V and 6 bases at J, leaving 3 bases unmatched. Germline values: CDR1 SGHVS, CDR2 FNYEAQ. The CDR3 DNA is TGTGCCAGCAGCCGGGACAGGGGGAGCGAGCAGTACTTC. Its protein product is CASSRDRGSEQYF.

The chain carries TRBV6-6 and TRBJ2-1; TRBD1 agrees at 7 bases. The V gene's germline CDR1 is MNHNY and CDR2 SVGAGI (reference sequence). V trimming: 7 bases; J trimming: 6 bases; junction bases outside the gene matches: 9. This CDR3 has 14 residues. CDR3 in DNA: TGTGCCAGCAAACGACAGGGAACGGGCAATGAGCAGTTCTTC. Translation: CASKRQGTGNEQFF.

The rearrangement links TRBV5-1 to TRBJ2-2; tentative D call: TRBD2 (8 bases). The CDR3 consists of 16 residues. The germline V gene has CDR1 SGHRS and CDR2 YFSETQ. Trimming cost V 2 bases and J 4 bases, with 15 bases left between them. This CDR3 is CASSLRGLAGTGELFF. The CDR3 nucleotides are TGCGCCAGCAGCTTAAGGGGGCTAGCGGGCACCGGGGAGCTGTTTTTT.

The chain joins TRBV18 to TRBJ1-2; D possibly corresponds to TRBD1 (5 bases). Trimming removed 0 bases from V and 4 bases from J, with 15 bases in between. The CDR3 length is 16 residues. In germline, CDR1 is KGHSH, CDR2 LQKENI. CDR3: CASSPPDAGWSYGYTF. The CDR3 bases are TGTGCCAGCTCACCACCCGACGCAGGGTGGAGCTATGGCTACACCTTC.

This clone was recorded only once. The rearrangement uses TRBV15 and TRBJ1-1; TRBD1 might be the D (5 bases). The CDR3 consists of 15 residues. V gave up 1 base and J gave up 0 bases, with 9 bases separating them. From germline, CDR1 is LNHNV and CDR2 YYDKDF (reference sequence). This CDR3 reads CATSRGGGLNTEAFF. In DNA form, the CDR3 reads TGTGCCACCAGCAGAGGGGGGGGTTTGAACACTGAAGCTTTCTTT.

The chain couples TRBV28 to TRBJ2-6; D is undetermined. The ends were cut back, 2 bases at V and 0 bases at J, with 5 bases in the middle. CDR1 and CDR2 from the germline V gene are MDHEN and SYDVKM. The CDR3 is made up of 15 amino acids. CDR3 nucleotide sequence: TGTGCCAGCAGTTTAGCGCACTCTGGGGCCAACGTCCTGACTTTC. This gives the protein CASSLAHSGANVLTF.

The chain is built from TRBV27 and TRBJ2-7; 9 nucleotides match TRBD2. The CDR3 contains 14 residues. Losses at the gene ends were 3 bases for V and 2 bases for J; bases not matched to a gene: 2. Germline CDR1 is MNHEY and CDR2 is SMNVEV (reference sequence). The DNA for the CDR3 is TGTGCCAGCAGTTTCGGCGGGAGGGCCTACGAGCAGTACTTC. It codes for CASSFGGRAYEQYF.

The rearrangement joins TRBV28 to TRBJ2-7, with 8 bases matching TRBD1. The CDR3 is 13 amino acids. The germline gives CDR1 MDHEN, CDR2 SYDVKM. Trimming at V came to 5 bases and at J to 3 bases, leaving 3 bases not matched to a gene. The CDR3 protein is CASSGQGGYEQYF. DNA of the CDR3: TGTGCCAGCAGTGGACAGGGAGGCTACGAGCAGTACTTC.

The chain has TRBV5-1 and TRBJ2-7; 7 positions agree with TRBD2. J was trimmed by 6 bases and V by 0 bases; bases with no gene match: 6. The V gene's germline CDR1 is SGHRS and CDR2 YFSETQ. The CDR3 length is 14 residues. In DNA form, the CDR3 reads TGCGCCAGCAGCTTGGGAGGGAGGGCCAGCGAGCAGTACTTC. Translating it yields CASSLGGRASEQYF.

A single count supports this clone. The J gene is TRBJ2-5, the V gene TRBV5-5; 8 positions agree with TRBD1. The CDR3 extends over 15 amino acids. Germline CDR1 reads SGHKS; CDR2 reads YYEKEE (reference sequence). V was pared by 4 bases and J by 4 bases, with 9 bases of the junction left unmatched. The CDR3 here is CASSPGQGMGETQYF. DNA of the CDR3: TGTGCCAGCAGCCCCGGACAGGGCATGGGAGAGACCCAGTACTTC.

The chain employs TRBV7-2 and TRBJ1-5, with 8 nucleotides matching TRBD1. Germline loops: CDR1 SGHTA, CDR2 FQGNSA. The CDR3 covers 14 residues. The V and J ends lost 8 bases and 6 bases, in that order; junction bases with no gene match: 9. DNA for the CDR3: TGTGCCAGCGGCGGACAGGGAGTCTTTCAGCCCCAGCATTTT. Translation gives CASGGQGVFQPQHF.

This clone turned up a few times. The V gene is TRBV9, the J gene TRBJ1-1; D gene unclear. Germline V gene lookup returns CDR1 SGDLS and CDR2 YYNGEE. Trimming stripped 0 bases from V and 5 bases from J, with 8 bases between. This CDR3 has 13 residues. The CDR3 here is CASSVGWRTEAFF. CDR3 DNA sequence: TGTGCCAGCAGCGTAGGGTGGCGGACTGAAGCTTTCTTT.

This sequence joins TRBV27 and TRBJ2-5; 9 bases are shared with TRBD1. The closer fit of TRBJ2-7 to the DNA end suggests the J call may be wrong. The germline CDR1 and CDR2 sequences are MNHEY and SMNVEV (reference sequence). This CDR3 comprises 18 residues. The CDR3 spells CASSYLHGPGQGSYEQYF. CDR3 DNA sequence: TGTGCCAGCAGTTACCTACACGGACCGGGACAGGGCTCCTACGAGCAGTACTTC.

This clone has a single count. CDR3 in DNA: TGTGCCAGCAGTTTATCACCAGGGCCTTATACTGAAGCTTTCTTT. Encoded protein: CASSLSPGPYTEAFF. The rearrangement links TRBV28 to TRBJ1-1; D may be TRBD1 (5 bases). The CDR3 contains 15 residues. Germline lookup yields CDR1 MDHEN and CDR2 SYDVKM. Trimming cost V 1 base and J 5 bases, with 14 bases left between them. Full variable domain (missing parts from reference TRBV28 and TRBJ1-1): DVKVTQSSRYLVKRTGEKVFLECVQDMDHENMFWYRQDPGLGLRLIYFSYDVKMKEKGDIPEGYSVSREKKERFSLILESASTNQTSMYLCASSLSPGPYTEAFFGQGTRLTVV.

The CDR3 nucleotides are TGTGCCAGTAGTCCGACAGGAATGAACACTGAAGCTTTCTTT. This sequence encodes CASSPTGMNTEAFF. V gene TRBV19 combines with J gene TRBJ1-1; tentative D call: TRBD1 (6 bases). The germline V and J ends were trimmed by 5 bases and 0 bases, with 10 bases remaining between them. CDR1 and CDR2 (germline): LNHDA, SQIVND (reference sequence). The CDR3 is made up of 14 amino acids.

V is TRBV18 and J is TRBJ1-1; D unclear. Per the germline V gene, CDR1 is KGHSH and CDR2 is LQKENI. V lost 5 bases and J 7 bases, leaving 8 bases between the germline ends. The CDR3 runs to 11 residues. CDR3 residues: CASSGQDEAFF. As DNA, the CDR3 is TGTGCCAGCTCAGGGCAGGATGAAGCTTTCTTT.

The chain carries TRBV14 and TRBJ1-1, with D hard to call. Trimming shortened V by 5 bases and J by 0 bases, and 16 bases separated the two germline ends. This CDR3 is 16 amino acids long. CDR1 and CDR2 (germline): SGHDN, FVKESK. CDR3 nucleotides: TGTGCCAGCAGCACCCACGCGGGCTTCATGAACACTGAAGCTTTCTTT. This gives the protein CASSTHAGFMNTEAFF.

V gene TRBV28 combines with J gene TRBJ2-7, with TRBD2 identical over 8 bases. The germline CDR1 and CDR2 sequences are MDHEN and SYDVKM. J lost 4 bases, V lost 6 bases, and 11 bases had no gene match. This CDR3 region has 15 residues. DNA of the CDR3: TGTGCCAGCAGCTTCCGTAGCGTAGCGGGATACGAGCAGTACTTC. It encodes CASSFRSVAGYEQYF.

The V gene is TRBV29-1, the J gene TRBJ1-2; no reliable D call. V was shortened by 0 bases and J by 8 bases, with 13 bases between the two germline ends. Germline V lookup: CDR1 SQVTM, CDR2 ANQGSEA. The CDR3 contains 13 residues. The CDR3 protein is CSVEDRGEIGYTF. Here the CDR3 DNA reads TGCAGCGTTGAAGATCGAGGAGAAATCGGCTACACCTTC.

The rearrangement links TRBV27 to TRBJ2-7; 8 nucleotides align to TRBD2. The germline V gene has CDR1 MNHEY and CDR2 SMNVEV (reference sequence). The length of the CDR3 is 18 residues. Losses at the gene ends were 3 bases for V and 3 bases for J; bases not matched to a gene: 16. The CDR3 is CASSFRVVQRENHYEQYF. The CDR3 DNA reads TGTGCCAGCAGTTTCAGGGTCGTCCAGCGGGAGAACCACTACGAGCAGTACTTC.

This chain uses TRBV5-1 with TRBJ2-3; 10 bases are a match to TRBD1. CDR3 length equals 15 residues. Germline V CDR1 and CDR2: SGHRS, YFSETQ. Trimming took 4 bases from V and 0 from J; bases not matched to a gene: 2. The CDR3 loop is CASSGTGVSTDTQYF. In DNA, the CDR3 is TGCGCCAGCAGCGGGACAGGGGTAAGCACAGATACGCAGTATTTT.